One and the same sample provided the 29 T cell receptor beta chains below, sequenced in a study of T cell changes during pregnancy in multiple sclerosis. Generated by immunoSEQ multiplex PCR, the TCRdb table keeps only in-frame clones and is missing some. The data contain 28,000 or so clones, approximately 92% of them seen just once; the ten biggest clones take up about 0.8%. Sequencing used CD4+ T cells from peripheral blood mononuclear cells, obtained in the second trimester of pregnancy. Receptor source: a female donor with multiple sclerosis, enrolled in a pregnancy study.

CDR3 nucleotides: TGTGCCAGCAGTTACTCTCGGGGGGGCACTGAAGCTTTCTTT. Amino acids: CASSYSRGGTEAFF. The chain couples TRBV6-6 to TRBJ1-1; possible D gene TRBD1, 5 bases. The germline V gene has CDR1 MNHNY and CDR2 SVGAGI (reference sequence). V was pared by 0 bases and J by 4 bases, with 9 bases between. The CDR3 loop spans 14 amino acids.

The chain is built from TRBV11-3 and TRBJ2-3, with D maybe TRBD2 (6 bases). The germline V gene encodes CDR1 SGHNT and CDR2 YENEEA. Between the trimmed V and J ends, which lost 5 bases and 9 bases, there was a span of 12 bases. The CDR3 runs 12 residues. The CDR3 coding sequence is TGTGCCAGCAGCCCCGATGGGGGGACGCAGTATTTT. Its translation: CASSPDGGTQYF.

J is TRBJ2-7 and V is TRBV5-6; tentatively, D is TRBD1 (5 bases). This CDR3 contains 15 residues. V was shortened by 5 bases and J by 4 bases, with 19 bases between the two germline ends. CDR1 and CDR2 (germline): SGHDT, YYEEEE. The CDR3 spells CASSHSGAGGYEQYF. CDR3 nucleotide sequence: TGTGCCAGCAGTCACTCTGGGGCAGGTGGTTACGAGCAGTACTTC.

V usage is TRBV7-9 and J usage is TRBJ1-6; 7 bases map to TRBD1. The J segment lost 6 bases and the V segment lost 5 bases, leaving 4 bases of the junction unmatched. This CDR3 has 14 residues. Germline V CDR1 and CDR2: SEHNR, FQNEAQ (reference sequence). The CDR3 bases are TGTGCCAGCAGCCTGGGACAGCCTAATTCACCCCTCCACTTT. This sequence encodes CASSLGQPNSPLHF.

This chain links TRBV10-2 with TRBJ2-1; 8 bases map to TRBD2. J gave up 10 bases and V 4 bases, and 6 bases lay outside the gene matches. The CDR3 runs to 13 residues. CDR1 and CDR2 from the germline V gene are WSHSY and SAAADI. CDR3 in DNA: TGCGCCAGCAGTGTGTTTAGCGGGGAGGAGCAGTTCTTC. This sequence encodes CASSVFSGEEQFF.

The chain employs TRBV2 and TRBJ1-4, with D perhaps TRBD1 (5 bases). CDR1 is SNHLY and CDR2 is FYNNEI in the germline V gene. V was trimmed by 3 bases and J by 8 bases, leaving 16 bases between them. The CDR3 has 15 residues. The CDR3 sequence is CASSEFRGREEKLFF. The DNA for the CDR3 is TGTGCCAGCAGTGAGTTTAGGGGCCGGGAGGAAAAACTGTTTTTT. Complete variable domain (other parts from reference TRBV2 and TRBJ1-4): EPEVTQTPSHQVTQMGQEVILRCVPISNHLYFYWYRQILGQKVEFLVSFYNNEISEKSEIFDDQFSVERPDGSNFTLKIRSTKLEDSAMYFCASSEFRGREEKLFFGSGTQLSVL.

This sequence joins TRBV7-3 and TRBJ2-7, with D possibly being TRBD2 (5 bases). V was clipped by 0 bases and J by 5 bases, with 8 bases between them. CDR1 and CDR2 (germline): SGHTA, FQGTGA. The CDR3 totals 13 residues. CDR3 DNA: TGTGCCAGCAGCTTAACCGGGATCCACGAGCAGTACTTC. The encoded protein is CASSLTGIHEQYF.

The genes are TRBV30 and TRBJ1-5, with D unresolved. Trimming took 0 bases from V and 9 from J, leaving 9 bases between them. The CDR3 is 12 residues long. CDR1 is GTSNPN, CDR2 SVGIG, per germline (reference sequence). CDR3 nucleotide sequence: TGTGCCTGGAGTGTACGGGGTGGGCCCCAGCATTTT. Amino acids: CAWSVRGGPQHF. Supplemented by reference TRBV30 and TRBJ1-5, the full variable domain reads SQTIHQWPATLVQPVGSPLSLECTVEGTSNPNLYWYRQAAGRGLQLLFYSVGIGQISSEVPQNLSASRPQDRQFILSSKKLLLSDSGFYLCAWSVRGGPQHFGDGTRLSIL.

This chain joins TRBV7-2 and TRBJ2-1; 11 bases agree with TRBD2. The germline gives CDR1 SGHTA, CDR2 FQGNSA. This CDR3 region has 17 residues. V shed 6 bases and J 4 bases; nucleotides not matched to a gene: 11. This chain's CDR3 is CASSHPIAGGRYNEQFF. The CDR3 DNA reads TGTGCCAGCAGTCATCCTATAGCGGGGGGGCGATACAATGAGCAGTTCTTC.

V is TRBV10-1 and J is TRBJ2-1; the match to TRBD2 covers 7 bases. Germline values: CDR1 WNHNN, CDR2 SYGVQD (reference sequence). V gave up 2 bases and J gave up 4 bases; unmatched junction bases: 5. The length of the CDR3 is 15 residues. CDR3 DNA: TGCGCCAGCAGTGAGAGGTTGCGGGGGTACAATGAGCAGTTCTTC. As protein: CASSERLRGYNEQFF.

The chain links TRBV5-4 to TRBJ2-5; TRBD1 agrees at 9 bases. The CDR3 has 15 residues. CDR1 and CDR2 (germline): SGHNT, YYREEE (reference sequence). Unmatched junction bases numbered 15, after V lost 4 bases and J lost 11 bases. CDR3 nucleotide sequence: TGTGCCAGCAGCCCCCCCGGGACAGGGCGCTCGGAGCAGTACTTC. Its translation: CASSPPGTGRSEQYF.

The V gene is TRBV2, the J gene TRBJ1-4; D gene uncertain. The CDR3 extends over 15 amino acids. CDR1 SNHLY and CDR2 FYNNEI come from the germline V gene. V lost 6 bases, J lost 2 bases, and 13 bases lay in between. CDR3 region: CASRGPSLTNEKLFF. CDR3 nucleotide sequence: TGTGCCAGCAGGGGCCCGTCTCTTACTAATGAAAAACTGTTTTTT.

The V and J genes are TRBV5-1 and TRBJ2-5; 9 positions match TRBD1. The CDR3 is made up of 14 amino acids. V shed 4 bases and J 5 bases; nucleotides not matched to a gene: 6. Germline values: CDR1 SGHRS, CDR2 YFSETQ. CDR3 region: CASSPQGTGETQYF. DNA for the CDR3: TGCGCCAGCAGCCCCCAGGGGACAGGGGAGACCCAGTACTTC.

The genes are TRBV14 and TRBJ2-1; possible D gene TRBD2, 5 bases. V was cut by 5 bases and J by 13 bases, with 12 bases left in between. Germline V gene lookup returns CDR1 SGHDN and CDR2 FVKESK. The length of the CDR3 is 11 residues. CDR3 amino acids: CASSGGPSQFF. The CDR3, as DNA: TGTGCCAGCAGCGGCGGGCCCAGCCAGTTCTTC.

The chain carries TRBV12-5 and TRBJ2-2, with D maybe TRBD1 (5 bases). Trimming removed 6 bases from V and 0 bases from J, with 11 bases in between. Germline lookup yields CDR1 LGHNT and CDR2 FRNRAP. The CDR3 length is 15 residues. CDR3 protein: CASGSGQTNTGELFF. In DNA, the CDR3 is TGTGCTAGTGGCTCAGGACAAACGAACACCGGGGAGCTGTTTTTT.

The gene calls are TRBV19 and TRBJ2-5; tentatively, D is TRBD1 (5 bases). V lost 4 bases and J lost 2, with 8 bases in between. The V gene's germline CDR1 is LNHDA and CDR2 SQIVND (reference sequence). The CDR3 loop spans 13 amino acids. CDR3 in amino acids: CASSTQGQETQYF. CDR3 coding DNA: TGTGCCAGTAGTACCCAGGGACAAGAGACCCAGTACTTC.

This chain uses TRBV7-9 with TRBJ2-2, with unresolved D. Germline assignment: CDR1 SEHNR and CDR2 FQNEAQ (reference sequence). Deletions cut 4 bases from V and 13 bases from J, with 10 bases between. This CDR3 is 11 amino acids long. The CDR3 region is CASSYLFGLFF. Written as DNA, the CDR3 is TGTGCCAGCAGCTACCTATTCGGGCTGTTTTTT. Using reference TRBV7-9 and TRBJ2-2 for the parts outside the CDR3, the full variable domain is DTGVSQNPRHKITKRGQNVTFRCDPISEHNRLYWYRQTLGQGPEFLTYFQNEAQLEKSRLLSDRFSAERPKGSFSTLEIQRTEQGDSAMYLCASSYLFGLFFGEGSRLTVL.

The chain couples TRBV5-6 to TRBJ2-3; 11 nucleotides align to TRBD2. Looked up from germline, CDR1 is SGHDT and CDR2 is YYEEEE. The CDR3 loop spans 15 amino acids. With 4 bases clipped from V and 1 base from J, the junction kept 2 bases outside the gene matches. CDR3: CASSKLAGGTDTQYF. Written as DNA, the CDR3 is TGTGCCAGCAGCAAACTAGCGGGGGGCACAGATACGCAGTATTTT.

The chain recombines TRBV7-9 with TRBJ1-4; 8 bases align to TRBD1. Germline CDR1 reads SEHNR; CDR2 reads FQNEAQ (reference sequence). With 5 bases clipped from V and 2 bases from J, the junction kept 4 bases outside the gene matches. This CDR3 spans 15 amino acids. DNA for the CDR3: TGTGCCAGCAGCCTGCAGGGGGCCACTAATGAAAAACTGTTTTTT. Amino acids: CASSLQGATNEKLFF. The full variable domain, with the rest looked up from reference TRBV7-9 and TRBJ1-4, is DTGVSQNPRHKITKRGQNVTFRCDPISEHNRLYWYRQTLGQGPEFLTYFQNEAQLEKSRLLSDRFSAERPKGSFSTLEIQRTEQGDSAMYLCASSLQGATNEKLFFGSGTQLSVL.

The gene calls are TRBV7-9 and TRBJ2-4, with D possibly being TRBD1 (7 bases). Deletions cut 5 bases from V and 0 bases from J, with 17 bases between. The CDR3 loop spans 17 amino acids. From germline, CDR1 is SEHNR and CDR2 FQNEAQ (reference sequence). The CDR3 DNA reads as TGTGCCAGCAGCCGCGCGACAGGGACTCTAGCCAAAAACATTCAGTACTTC. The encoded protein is CASSRATGTLAKNIQYF. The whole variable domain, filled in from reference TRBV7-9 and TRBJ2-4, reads DTGVSQNPRHKITKRGQNVTFRCDPISEHNRLYWYRQTLGQGPEFLTYFQNEAQLEKSRLLSDRFSAERPKGSFSTLEIQRTEQGDSAMYLCASSRATGTLAKNIQYFGAGTRLSVL.

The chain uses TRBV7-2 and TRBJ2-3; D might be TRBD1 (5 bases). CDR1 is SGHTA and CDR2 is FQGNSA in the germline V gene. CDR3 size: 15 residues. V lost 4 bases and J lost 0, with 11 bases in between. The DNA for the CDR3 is TGTGCCAGCAGCTCCCGAGCAGGGAGCACAGATACGCAGTATTTT. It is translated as CASSSRAGSTDTQYF. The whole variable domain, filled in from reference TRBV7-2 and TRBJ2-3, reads GAGVSQSPSNKVTEKGKDVELRCDPISGHTALYWYRQSLGQGLEFLIYFQGNSAPDKSGLPSDRFSAERTGGSVSTLTIQRTQQEDSAVYLCASSSRAGSTDTQYFGPGTRLTVL.

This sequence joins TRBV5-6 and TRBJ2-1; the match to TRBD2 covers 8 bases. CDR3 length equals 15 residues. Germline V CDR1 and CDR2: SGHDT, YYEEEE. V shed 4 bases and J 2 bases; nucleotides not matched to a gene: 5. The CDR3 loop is CASSPAGGAYNEQFF. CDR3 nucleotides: TGTGCCAGCAGCCCGGCCGGGGGGGCCTACAATGAGCAGTTCTTC.

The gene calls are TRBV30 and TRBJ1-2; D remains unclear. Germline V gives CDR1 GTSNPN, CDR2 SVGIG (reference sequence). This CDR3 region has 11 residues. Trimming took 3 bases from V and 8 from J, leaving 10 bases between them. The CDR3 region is CAWSAGLGYTF. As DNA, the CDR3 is TGTGCCTGGAGCGCGGGGTTGGGCTACACCTTC.

In nucleotides, the CDR3 is TGTGCCAGTAGTCCTTGGGGGGGCTACGAGCAGTACTTC. Translation gives CASSPWGGYEQYF. The chain employs TRBV19 and TRBJ2-7, with 7 bases fitting TRBD2. Germline CDR1 reads LNHDA; CDR2 reads SQIVND (reference sequence). This CDR3 contains 13 residues. V was pared by 5 bases and J by 3 bases, with 4 bases of the junction left unmatched.

DNA for the CDR3: TGTGCCAGCAGCAAAGCCCTATCCACGACCGGGTACGGGCAGTACTTC. Encoded protein: CASSKALSTTGYGQYF. The V call is TRBV21-1, the J call TRBJ2-7; the DNA was not used to check the table's D call, TRBD2. TRBV21-1 is reported as a pseudogene. This CDR3 contains 16 residues.

This CDR3 reads CASSLGRAAFF. The DNA for the CDR3 is TGTGCCAGCAGCTTAGGCAGGGCAGCTTTCTTT. V and J are TRBV7-9 and TRBJ1-1; tentative D call: TRBD1 (5 bases). Germline values: CDR1 SEHNR, CDR2 FQNEAQ (reference sequence). V shed 1 base and J shed 10 bases, with 7 bases lying between them. This CDR3 contains 11 residues.

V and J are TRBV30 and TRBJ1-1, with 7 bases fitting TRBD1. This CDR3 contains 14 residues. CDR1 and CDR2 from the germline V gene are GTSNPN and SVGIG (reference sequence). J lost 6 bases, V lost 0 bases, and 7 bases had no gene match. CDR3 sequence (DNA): TGTGCCTGGAGTGTGGGACAGTGGGGCTCTGAAGCTTTCTTT. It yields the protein CAWSVGQWGSEAFF.

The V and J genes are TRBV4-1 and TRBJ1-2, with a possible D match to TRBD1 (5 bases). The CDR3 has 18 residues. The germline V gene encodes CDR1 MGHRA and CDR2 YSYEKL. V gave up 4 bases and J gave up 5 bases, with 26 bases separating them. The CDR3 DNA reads TGCGCCAGCAGCCTCTTAATAGGACACGCGGGGACGCCTTATGGCTACACCTTC. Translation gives CASSLLIGHAGTPYGYTF.

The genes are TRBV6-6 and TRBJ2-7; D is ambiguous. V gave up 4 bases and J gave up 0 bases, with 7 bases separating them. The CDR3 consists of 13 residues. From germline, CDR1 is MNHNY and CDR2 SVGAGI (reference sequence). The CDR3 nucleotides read TGTGCCAGCAGTTCCGTCCCCTCCTACGAGCAGTACTTC. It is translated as CASSSVPSYEQYF.